The TCR beta chain under discussion was sequenced for a study of T-cell reconstitution after alpha-beta-depleted transplantation in children (dated by TCRdb to the mid-2010s). Regarding the study in general: Using TCR repertoire profiling, the study quantitatively followed how T-cell immune reconstitution unfolded in children after TCRalphabeta/CD19-depleted allogeneic hematopoietic cell transplantation.

Here is what the overall study found, with its caveats: The high TCRbeta diversity at day 60 in some patients was ascribed to recipient T cells and intrathymic progenitors that had survived conditioning. Apparently early alphabetaT-cell count recovery about two months after transplant reportedly relied on only several hundred rapidly expanded clones derived from non-depleted graft cells. Hyperexpanded clone frequencies declined over subsequent months; after one year, T-cell counts and TCRbeta diversity were mostly attributed to newly produced T cells.

This clonotype has just a few counts. It has no known antigen specificity. No much larger clone is present one base from it, and per-base qualities are unavailable. The sample's treatment or condition label, decoded: allogeneic hematopoietic cell transplantation with graft depleted of TCRalphabeta T cells and CD19 B cells. TCRalphabeta/CD19-depleted allogeneic hematopoietic cell grafts were given to the transplant recipients, all of whom were children. Counted from cysteine to phenylalanine, this CDR3 has 12 amino acids. The sequence is cut down to CDR3 DNA, 36 bases in frame from base 1. The germline V gene (reference sequence) supplies CDR1 DFQATT and CDR2 SNEGSKA. V and J lose 3 bases and 4 bases, and a span of 9 bases separates them. The method behind the library was PCR. These reads were obtained on an Illumina HiSeq 2500. Molecular barcoding was employed in the preparation of TCR libraries, with unique molecular identifiers being used to normalize TCRbeta repertoire quantification. The public reads were run again by TCRdb, first through fastp at Q25 and then through MiXCR, and only productive beta chains were kept. Every entry covers one CDR3 protein and lists the most common genes and DNA from its rows. Here the sample has around 500,000 distinct CDR3 sequences; 20% to 25% occur a single time. The top ten hold roughly an eighth of the sample.

This chain is built from TRBV20-1 and TRBJ1-2; TRBD1 could be the D gene, as 5 bases match. The TCR was taken from a boy less than two years old who had a stem cell transplant for acute myeloid leukemia, so the T cells may come from the graft donor. The sequences come from PBMCs, mostly from graft donor cells, collected 360 days after TCRalphabeta/CD19-depleted stem cell transplant. This receptor carries the CDR3 CSARATGYGYTF. The DNA is as follows: TGCAGTGCTAGGGCTACAGGCTATGGCTACACCTTC.